This TCR beta chain emerged from a study of T cell responses to AZD1222 COVID-19 vaccine. About this clone itself: Its target is unknown. At the DNA level, this CDR3 is encoded by other sequences in the same sample as well.

Study-wide findings and caveats: The study identified only five to seven AZD1222 recipients as seropositive at baseline.

Sequenced by immunoSEQ multiplex PCR; TCRdb stores in-frame clones only, minus some. The table shows 200,000 or so clones, with more than 85% occurring only once. The V end lost 0 bases, the J end lost 5 bases, and 10 bases lay between the germline ends. Per germline, CDR1 SGHRS and CDR2 YFSETQ. The CDR3 sequence is 14 residues long. This chain links TRBV5-1 with TRBJ2-3; the D gene is possibly TRBD1 (5 bases). The sequences come from peripheral blood, collected on day 0 of MenACWY control vaccination. The receptor comes from an adult in good health. In nucleotides, the CDR3 is TGCGCCAGCAGCTTGGGGCCAGGGAAAGATACGCAGTATTTT. Translated, it gives CASSLGPGKDTQYF.